This TCR beta chain came from a study of blood T cell repertoires in COVID-19. Germline V gene sequence: CDR1 GTSNPN, CDR2 SVGIG (reference sequence). The CDR3 consists of 14 residues. Between the trimmed V and J ends, which lost 2 bases and 3 bases, there was a span of 13 bases. Participants were aged about 18 to 95 years, lived in over 20 US areas, and enrolled virtually. As originally analysed: Amplification with reference gene primers provided the estimates of nucleated cell counts. Some clones are missing from TCRdb's copy, which holds only in-frame ones; the method was immunoSEQ multiplex PCR. V and J calls and clone size follow that table, whereas D and trimming were derived from the DNA. The table has fewer than 400,000 clones, more than 90% seen once.

This receptor was taken from a woman aged 25 to 39 who had been exposed to COVID-19. The source material was PBMCs or T cells enriched from blood (not recorded which). The chain carries TRBV30 and TRBJ1-1, with D unclear. The CDR3, as DNA: TGTGCCTGGAGTCTGGGCCCCGGGGACACTGAAGCTTTCTTT. Its translation is CAWSLGPGDTEAFF.